This is a list of T cell receptor beta chains from one sample in a study of long-term antiretroviral therapy in people with HIV. The method was immunoSEQ multiplex PCR; TCRdb's version includes in-frame clones alone and lacks a portion of them. This repertoire shows tens of thousands of clones, approximately 80% found once; its top ten account for around 13%. This sample comprised unsorted PBMCs, obtained 0.3 years after starting antiretroviral therapy. These receptors were taken from a man between 18 and 29 years old with HIV. Both conserved end residues are part of each CDR3. A D gene is named only where the DNA matches it firmly. Clone size, where shown, is once, few, many, or a class for clones that have expanded.

TRBJ2-7 - TRBV29-1 - TGCAGCGTTGAAGATGCAGGAGGGCCCTACGAGCAGTACTTC CSVEDAGGPYEQYF
TRBJ2-5 - TRBV5-6 - TGTGCCAGCAGCTTGGGACGTAAGCAAGAGACCCAGTACTTC CASSLGRKQETQYF
TRBJ1-1 - TRBV30 - TGTGCCTGGGCGGGGGGGTCGGGTGAAGCTTTCTTT CAWAGGSGEAFF
TRBJ2-5 - TRBV15 - TGTGCCACCAGCAGAGATCGAGGTCGGGAGACCCAGTACTTC CATSRDRGRETQYF
TRBJ1-1 - TRBV12-2 - TGTGCAAGTCGCTTAGCCCCGAACACTGAAGCTTTCTTT CASRLAPNTEAFF
TRBJ1-2 few TRBV2 TRBD1 TGTGCCAGCAGAGGTCCCGGGACAGACTATGGCTACACCTTC CASRGPGTDYGYTF
TRBJ2-3 - TRBV7-3 TRBD1 TGTGCCAGCAGCTTAAGGACAGGTGAATGGAGCACAGATACGCAGTATTTT CASSLRTGEWSTDTQYF
TRBJ2-1 once TRBV5-6 TRBD2 TGTGCCAGCAGCTTGTTTGGAGGGGACTACTCCTACAATGAGCAGTTCTTC CASSLFGGDYSYNEQFF
TRBJ2-1 - TRBV9 - TGTGCCAGCAGCGTAGACGCACTAGGCCAGATGGCGCAGTTCTTC CASSVDALGQMAQFF
TRBJ1-2 - TRBV7-9 - TGTGCCAGCAGCCCTAGCCGCCGACAGCATGGGGATGGCTACACCTTC CASSPSRRQHGDGYTF
TRBJ1-2 - TRBV10-3 TRBD1 TGTGCCATCAGTGGGGGACAGTTGACCTTCAATTACTATGGCTACACCTTC CAISGGQLTFNYYGYTF
TRBJ1-4 - TRBV9 TRBD1 TGTGCCAGCAGCGCCCGGGGGACAGGCGTAATAAATGAAAAACTGTTTTTT CASSARGTGVINEKLFF
TRBJ1-2 - TRBV7-2 TRBD1 TGTGCCAGCAGCTCCACAGGGGCAGGGGGCACCTTC CASSSTGAGGTF
TRBJ1-2 - TRBV11-2 - TGTGCCAGCAGCTTATACATGGGATCCGAGGGCTACACCTTC CASSLYMGSEGYTF
TRBJ1-1 - TRBV5-1 - TGCGCCAGCAGCTCCTGGGGCAACGGGGGCGGTACTGAAGCTTTCTTT CASSSWGNGGGTEAFF